This entry lists 6 T cell receptor beta chains sequenced from one sample in a study of blood T cell repertoires in COVID-19. Clones were sequenced by immunoSEQ multiplex PCR, and TCRdb holds only the in-frame ones, with some missing. This sample has under 55,000 clones, with around 84% found just once. The sequenced sample consisted of peripheral blood. Every receptor here comes from a man aged 45 to 65 with acute or convalescent COVID-19.

The chain is built from TRBV3-1 (or the pseudogene TRBV3-2) and TRBJ2-1; a possible D gene is TRBD1 (5 bases). CDR1 is LGHDT, CDR2 YNNKEL, per germline (reference sequence). The ends were cut back, 6 bases at V and 7 bases at J, with 19 bases in the middle. This CDR3 spans 15 amino acids. The CDR3 bases are TGTGCCAGCAGTCCCCGGACCCAGGGTAGTAATGAGCAGTTCTTC. This gives the protein CASSPRTQGSNEQFF.

The V and J genes are TRBV21-1 and TRBJ2-1; the DNA was not compared with TRBD2, the D call given in the table. TRBV21-1 is tagged as a pseudogene. The CDR3 is 9 residues long. The CDR3 DNA follows: TGTGCCAGCAGCCTAGTCCAGTTCTTC. Translating gives CASSLVQFF.

The gene calls are TRBV6-6 and TRBJ2-2; the match to TRBD1 covers 10 bases. The germline CDR1 and CDR2 sequences are MNHNY and SVGAGI (reference sequence). The CDR3 spans 15 residues. With V trimmed by 6 bases and J by 5 bases, 6 bases remained unmatched. The CDR3 spells CASRTGTGVTGELFF. CDR3 DNA: TGTGCCAGCAGAACCGGGACAGGGGTTACCGGGGAGCTGTTTTTT.

This clone was detected once. The chain employs TRBV5-6 and TRBJ1-4; possible D gene TRBD1, 5 bases. From germline, CDR1 is SGHDT and CDR2 YYEEEE. This CDR3 contains 15 residues. Trimming took 5 bases from V and 4 from J, leaving 15 bases between them. The CDR3 here is CASSPTASSNEKLFF. In nucleotides, the CDR3 is TGTGCCAGCAGTCCGACAGCCTCTAGTAATGAAAAACTGTTTTTT.

The chain joins TRBV27 to TRBJ1-6; D call uncertain. The CDR3 is 14 residues long. Germline V lookup: CDR1 MNHEY, CDR2 SMNVEV (reference sequence). The V gene lost 3 bases and the J gene lost 4 bases, with 7 bases spanning the gap. This CDR3 reads CASSLTLYNSPLHF. Here the CDR3 DNA reads TGTGCCAGCAGTTTGACTCTTTATAATTCACCCCTCCACTTT.

V gene TRBV30 combines with J gene TRBJ1-3; D possibly corresponds to TRBD1 (6 bases). CDR1 GTSNPN and CDR2 SVGIG come from the germline V gene (reference sequence). The CDR3 totals 15 residues. V gave up 1 base and J gave up 0 bases, with 10 bases separating them. CDR3 coding DNA: TGTGCCTGGAGTGGGACAGCATTCTCTGGAAACACCATATATTTT. It translates to CAWSGTAFSGNTIYF. Full variable domain (outside the CDR3, taken from reference TRBV30 and TRBJ1-3): SQTIHQWPATLVQPVGSPLSLECTVEGTSNPNLYWYRQAAGRGLQLLFYSVGIGQISSEVPQNLSASRPQDRQFILSSKKLLLSDSGFYLCAWSGTAFSGNTIYFGEGSWLTVV.